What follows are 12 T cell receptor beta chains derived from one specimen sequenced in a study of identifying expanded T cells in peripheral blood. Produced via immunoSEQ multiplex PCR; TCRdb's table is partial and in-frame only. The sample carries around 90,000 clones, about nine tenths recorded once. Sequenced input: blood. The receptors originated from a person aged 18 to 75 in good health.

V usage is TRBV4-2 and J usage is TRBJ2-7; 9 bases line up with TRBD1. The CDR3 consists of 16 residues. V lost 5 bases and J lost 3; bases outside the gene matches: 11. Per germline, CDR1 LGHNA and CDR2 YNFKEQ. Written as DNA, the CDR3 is TGTGCCAGCAGCACATTAGACAGGGGGAACTTCTACGAGCAGTACTTC. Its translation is CASSTLDRGNFYEQYF.

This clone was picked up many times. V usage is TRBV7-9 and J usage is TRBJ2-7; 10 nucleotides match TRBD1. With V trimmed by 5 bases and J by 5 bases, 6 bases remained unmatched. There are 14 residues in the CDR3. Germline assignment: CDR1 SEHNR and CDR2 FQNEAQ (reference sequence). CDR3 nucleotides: TGTGCCAGCAGCGAAGACAGGGGGCTAAACGAGCAGTACTTC. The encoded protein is CASSEDRGLNEQYF.

The CDR3 nucleotides read TGTGCCAGCAGCCCGAAGTGGGGACAGATCTATGGCTACACCTTC. Its protein is CASSPKWGQIYGYTF. The J gene is TRBJ1-2, the V gene TRBV9; 7 bases match TRBD1. Germline CDR1 SGDLS, CDR2 YYNGEE. This CDR3 is built from 15 residues. With 4 bases clipped from V and 4 bases from J, the junction kept 10 bases outside the gene matches.

The CDR3 here is CASSSYSGVYEQYF. The CDR3 DNA reads TGTGCCAGCAGTTCCTATAGCGGAGTCTACGAGCAGTACTTC. This chain uses TRBV27 with TRBJ2-7; a weak D match, TRBD2 (6 bases). The ends were cut back, 4 bases at V and 3 bases at J, with 13 bases in the middle. Germline CDR1 is MNHEY and CDR2 is SMNVEV (reference sequence). The CDR3 sequence is 14 residues long.

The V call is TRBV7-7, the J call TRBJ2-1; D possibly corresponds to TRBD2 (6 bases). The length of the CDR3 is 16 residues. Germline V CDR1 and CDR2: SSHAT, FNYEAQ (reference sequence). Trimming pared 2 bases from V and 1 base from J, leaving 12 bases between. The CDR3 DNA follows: TGTGCCAGCAGCTTAACTATAGGGACTTCCTACAATGAGCAGTTCTTC. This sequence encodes CASSLTIGTSYNEQFF.

The CDR3 here is CSVADRGGNEKLFF. CDR3 bases: TGCAGCGTCGCCGACAGGGGGGGGAATGAAAAACTGTTTTTT. The V and J genes are TRBV29-1 and TRBJ1-4; 9 bases map to TRBD1. This CDR3 comprises 14 residues. V was clipped by 6 bases and J by 5 bases; unmatched bases: 7. Germline V lookup: CDR1 SQVTM, CDR2 ANQGSEA.

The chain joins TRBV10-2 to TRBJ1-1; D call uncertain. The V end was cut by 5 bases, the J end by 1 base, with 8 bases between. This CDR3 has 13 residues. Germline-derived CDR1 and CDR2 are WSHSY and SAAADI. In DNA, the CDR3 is TGCGCCAGCAGTATCGAAGGGAACACTGAAGCTTTCTTT. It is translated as CASSIEGNTEAFF.

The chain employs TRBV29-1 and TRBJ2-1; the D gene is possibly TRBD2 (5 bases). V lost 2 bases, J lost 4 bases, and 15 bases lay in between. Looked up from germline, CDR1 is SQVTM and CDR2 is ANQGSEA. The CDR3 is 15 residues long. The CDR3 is CSVERRRAGYNEQFF. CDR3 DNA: TGCAGCGTTGAAAGAAGGCGGGCGGGTTACAATGAGCAGTTCTTC.

The CDR3 spells CASRTSGRGALLFF. The CDR3 DNA reads as TGTGCCAGCAGGACTAGCGGGAGAGGGGCATTGCTGTTCTTC. This chain links TRBV28 with TRBJ2-1; 12 bases are a match to TRBD2. V trimming: 6 bases; J trimming: 15 bases; junction bases outside the gene matches: 12. Germline V lookup: CDR1 MDHEN, CDR2 SYDVKM. The CDR3 is 14 residues long.

This CDR3 is CASSLGSWSSYEQYF. DNA for the CDR3: TGTGCCAGCAGCTTGGGGAGCTGGAGCTCCTACGAGCAGTACTTC. The chain is built from TRBV5-6 and TRBJ2-7; no clear D gene. CDR1 is SGHDT and CDR2 is YYEEEE in the germline V gene. CDR3 length: 15 residues. Trimming shortened V by 0 bases and J by 0 bases, and 10 bases separated the two germline ends.

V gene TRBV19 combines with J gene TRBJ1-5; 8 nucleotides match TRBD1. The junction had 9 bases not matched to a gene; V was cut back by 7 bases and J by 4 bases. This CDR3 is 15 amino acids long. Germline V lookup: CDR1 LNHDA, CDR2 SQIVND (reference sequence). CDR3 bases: TGTGCCAGTATCCCTGGACAGGGTTCGAATCAGCCCCAGCATTTT. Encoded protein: CASIPGQGSNQPQHF.

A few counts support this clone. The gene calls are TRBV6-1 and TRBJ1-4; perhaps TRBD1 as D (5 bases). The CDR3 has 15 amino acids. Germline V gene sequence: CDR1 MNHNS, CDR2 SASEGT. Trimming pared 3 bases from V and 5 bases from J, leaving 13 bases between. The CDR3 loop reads CASSEETGSNEKLFF. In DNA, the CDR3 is TGTGCCAGCAGTGAGGAAACAGGTTCCAATGAAAAACTGTTTTTT.